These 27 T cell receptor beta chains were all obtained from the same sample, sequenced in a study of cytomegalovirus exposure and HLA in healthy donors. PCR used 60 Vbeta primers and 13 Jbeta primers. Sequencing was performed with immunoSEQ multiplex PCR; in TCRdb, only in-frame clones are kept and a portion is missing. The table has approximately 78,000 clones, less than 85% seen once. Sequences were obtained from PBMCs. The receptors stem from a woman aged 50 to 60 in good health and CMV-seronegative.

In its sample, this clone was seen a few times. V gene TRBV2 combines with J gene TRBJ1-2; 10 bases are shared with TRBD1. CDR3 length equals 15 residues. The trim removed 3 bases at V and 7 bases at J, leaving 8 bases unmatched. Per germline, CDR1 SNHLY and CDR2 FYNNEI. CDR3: CASSDGTGATGGYTF. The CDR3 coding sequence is TGTGCCAGCAGTGATGGGACAGGGGCAACGGGTGGCTACACCTTC.

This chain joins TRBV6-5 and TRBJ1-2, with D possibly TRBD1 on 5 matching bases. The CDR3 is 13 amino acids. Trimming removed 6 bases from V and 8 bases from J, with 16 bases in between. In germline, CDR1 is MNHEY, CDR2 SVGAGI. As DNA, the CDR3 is TGTGCCAGCAGCTTTCTTCAGGGTAGCGGCTACACCTTC. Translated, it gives CASSFLQGSGYTF.

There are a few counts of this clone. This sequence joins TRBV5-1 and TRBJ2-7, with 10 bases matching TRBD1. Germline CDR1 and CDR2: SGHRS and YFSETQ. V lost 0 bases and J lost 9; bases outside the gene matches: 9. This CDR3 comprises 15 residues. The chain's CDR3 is CASSLDSGTGARQYF. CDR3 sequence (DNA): TGCGCCAGCAGCTTGGACAGTGGGACAGGGGCCAGGCAGTACTTC. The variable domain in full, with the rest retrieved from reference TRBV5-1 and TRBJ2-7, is KAGVTQTPRYLIKTRGQQVTLSCSPISGHRSVSWYQQTPGQGLQFLFEYFSETQRNKGNFPGRFSGRQFSNSRSEMNVSTLELGDSALYLCASSLDSGTGARQYFGPGTRLTVT.

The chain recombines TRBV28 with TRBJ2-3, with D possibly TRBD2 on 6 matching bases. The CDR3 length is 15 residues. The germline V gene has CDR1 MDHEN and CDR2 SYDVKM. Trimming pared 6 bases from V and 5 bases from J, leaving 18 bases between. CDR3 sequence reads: CASRTGTEGLDTQYF. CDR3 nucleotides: TGTGCCAGCAGAACCGGGACGGAGGGATTAGATACGCAGTATTTT.

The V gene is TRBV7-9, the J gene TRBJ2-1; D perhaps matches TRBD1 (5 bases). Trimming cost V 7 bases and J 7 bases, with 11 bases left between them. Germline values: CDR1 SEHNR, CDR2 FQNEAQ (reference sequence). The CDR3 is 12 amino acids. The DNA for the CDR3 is TGTGCCAGCACCTACCCAGGGAATGAGCAGTTCTTC. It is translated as CASTYPGNEQFF.

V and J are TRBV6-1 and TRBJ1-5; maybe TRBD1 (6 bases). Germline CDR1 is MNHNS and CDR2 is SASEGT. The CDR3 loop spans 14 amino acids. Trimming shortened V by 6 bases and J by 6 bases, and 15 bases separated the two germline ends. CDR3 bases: TGTGCCAGCAGACAGGGCACTTTCTCTCAGCCCCAGCATTTT. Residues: CASRQGTFSQPQHF.

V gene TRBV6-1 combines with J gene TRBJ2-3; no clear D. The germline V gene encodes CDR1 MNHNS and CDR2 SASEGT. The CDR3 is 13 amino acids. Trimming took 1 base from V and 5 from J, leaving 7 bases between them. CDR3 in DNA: TGTGCCAGCAGTGAAGTATTCCGAGATACGCAGTATTTT. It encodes CASSEVFRDTQYF.

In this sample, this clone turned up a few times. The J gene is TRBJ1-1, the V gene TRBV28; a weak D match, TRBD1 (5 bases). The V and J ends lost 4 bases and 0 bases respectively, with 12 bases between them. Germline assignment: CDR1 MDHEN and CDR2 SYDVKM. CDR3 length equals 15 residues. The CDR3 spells CASSSQGRMNTEAFF. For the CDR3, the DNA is TGTGCCAGCAGTTCTCAGGGAAGAATGAACACTGAAGCTTTCTTT.

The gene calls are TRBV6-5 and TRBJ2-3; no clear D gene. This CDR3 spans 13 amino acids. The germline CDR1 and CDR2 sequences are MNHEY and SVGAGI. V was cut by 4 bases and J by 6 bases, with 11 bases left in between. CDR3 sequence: CASSLTSRDTQYF. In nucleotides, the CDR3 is TGTGCCAGCAGTTTAACCTCTAGGGATACGCAGTATTTT.

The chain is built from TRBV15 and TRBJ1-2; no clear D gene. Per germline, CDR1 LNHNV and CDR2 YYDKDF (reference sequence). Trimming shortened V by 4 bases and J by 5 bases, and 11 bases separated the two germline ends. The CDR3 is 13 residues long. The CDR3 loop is CATSTEREYGYTF. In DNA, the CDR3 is TGTGCCACCAGCACAGAAAGGGAGTATGGCTACACCTTC.

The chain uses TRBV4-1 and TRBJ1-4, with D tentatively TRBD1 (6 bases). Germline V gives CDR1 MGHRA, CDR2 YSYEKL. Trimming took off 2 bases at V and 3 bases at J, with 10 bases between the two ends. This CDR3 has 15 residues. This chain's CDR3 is CASSQYREPNEKLFF. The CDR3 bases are TGCGCCAGCAGCCAATACAGGGAACCTAATGAAAAACTGTTTTTT.

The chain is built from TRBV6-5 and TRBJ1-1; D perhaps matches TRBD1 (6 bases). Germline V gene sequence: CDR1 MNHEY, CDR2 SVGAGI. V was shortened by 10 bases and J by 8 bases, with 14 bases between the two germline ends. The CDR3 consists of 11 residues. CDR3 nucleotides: TGTGCCACCGAGAGAACAGGGGAAGCTTTCTTT. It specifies CATERTGEAFF.

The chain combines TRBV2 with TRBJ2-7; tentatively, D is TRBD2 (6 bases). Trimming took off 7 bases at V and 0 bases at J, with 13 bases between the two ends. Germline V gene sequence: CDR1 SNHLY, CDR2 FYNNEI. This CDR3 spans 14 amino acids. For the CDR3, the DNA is TGTGCCAGCAAACTTGGGGGGAGCTCCTACGAGCAGTACTTC. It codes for CASKLGGSSYEQYF.

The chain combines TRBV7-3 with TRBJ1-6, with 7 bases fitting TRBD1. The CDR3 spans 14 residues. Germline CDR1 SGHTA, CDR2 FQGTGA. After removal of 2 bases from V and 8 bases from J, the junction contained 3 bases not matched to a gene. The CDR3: CASSLGRGDSPLHF. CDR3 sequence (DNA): TGTGCCAGCAGCTTAGGCAGGGGGGATTCACCCCTCCACTTT.

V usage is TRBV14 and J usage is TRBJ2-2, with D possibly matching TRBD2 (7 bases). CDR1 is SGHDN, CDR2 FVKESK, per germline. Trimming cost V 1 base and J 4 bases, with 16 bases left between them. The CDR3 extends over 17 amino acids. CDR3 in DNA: TGTGCCAGCAGCCAAGTTCGGGGGGCCGTTGTCACCGGGGAGCTGTTTTTT. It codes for CASSQVRGAVVTGELFF.

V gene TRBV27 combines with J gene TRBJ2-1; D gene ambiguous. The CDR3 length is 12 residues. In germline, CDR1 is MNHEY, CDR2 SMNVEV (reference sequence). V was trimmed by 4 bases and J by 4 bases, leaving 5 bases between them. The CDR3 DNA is TGTGCCAGCAGTTCCCTATACAATGAGCAGTTCTTC. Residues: CASSSLYNEQFF.

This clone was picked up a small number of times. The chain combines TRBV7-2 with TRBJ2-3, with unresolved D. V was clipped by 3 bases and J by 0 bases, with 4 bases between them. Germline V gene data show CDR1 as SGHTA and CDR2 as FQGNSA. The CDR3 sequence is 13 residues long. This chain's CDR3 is CASSFLSTDTQYF. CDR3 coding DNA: TGTGCCAGCAGCTTCCTTAGCACAGATACGCAGTATTTT.

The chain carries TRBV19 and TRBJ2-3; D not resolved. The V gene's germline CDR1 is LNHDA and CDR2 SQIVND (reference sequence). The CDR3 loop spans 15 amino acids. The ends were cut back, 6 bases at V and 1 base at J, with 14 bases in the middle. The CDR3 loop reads CASSTLNRGTDTQYF. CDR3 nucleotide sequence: TGTGCCAGTAGCACCCTGAACCGGGGCACAGATACGCAGTATTTT.

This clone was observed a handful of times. CDR3 DNA sequence: TGTGCCAGCAGTCAGGGGACTGAAGCTTTCTTT. It is translated as CASSQGTEAFF. The rearrangement joins TRBV6-5 to TRBJ1-1, with D possibly being TRBD1 (6 bases). The germline gives CDR1 MNHEY, CDR2 SVGAGI. V gave up 5 bases and J gave up 5 bases, with 6 bases separating them. The CDR3 loop spans 11 amino acids.

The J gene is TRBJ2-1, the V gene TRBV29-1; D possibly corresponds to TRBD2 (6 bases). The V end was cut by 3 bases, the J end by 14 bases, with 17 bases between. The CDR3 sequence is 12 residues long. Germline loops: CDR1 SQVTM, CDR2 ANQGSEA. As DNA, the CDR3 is TGCAGCGTTGACCCCGCGGGAACGAGCAAGTTCTTC. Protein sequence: CSVDPAGTSKFF.

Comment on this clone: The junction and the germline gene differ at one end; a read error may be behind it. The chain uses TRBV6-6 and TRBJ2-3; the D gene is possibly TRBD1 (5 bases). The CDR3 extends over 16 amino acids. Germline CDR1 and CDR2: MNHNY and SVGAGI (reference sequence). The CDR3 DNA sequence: TGTGCCAGCAGTTTCAACCACGGATTGGCCACAGGTACGCAGTATTTT. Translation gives CASSFNHGLATGTQYF.

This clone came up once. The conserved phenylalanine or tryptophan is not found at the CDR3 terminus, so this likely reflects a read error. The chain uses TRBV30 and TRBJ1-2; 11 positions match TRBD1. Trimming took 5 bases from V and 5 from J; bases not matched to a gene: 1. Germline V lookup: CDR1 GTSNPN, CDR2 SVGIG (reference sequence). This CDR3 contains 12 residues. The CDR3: CAWGDRGYGYTL. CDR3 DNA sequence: TGTGCCTGGGGGGACAGGGGGTATGGCTACACCCTC.

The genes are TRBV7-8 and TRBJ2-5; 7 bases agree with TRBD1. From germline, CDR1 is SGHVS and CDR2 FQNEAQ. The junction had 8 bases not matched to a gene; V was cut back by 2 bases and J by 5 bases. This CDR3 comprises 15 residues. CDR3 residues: CASSLYNRGEETQYF. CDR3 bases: TGTGCCAGCAGCTTATACAACAGGGGAGAGGAGACCCAGTACTTC.

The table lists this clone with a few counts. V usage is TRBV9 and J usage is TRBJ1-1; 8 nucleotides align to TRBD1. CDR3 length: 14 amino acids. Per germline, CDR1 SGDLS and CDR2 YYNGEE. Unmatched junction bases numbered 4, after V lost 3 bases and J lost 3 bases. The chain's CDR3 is CASSALTGDTEAFF. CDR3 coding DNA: TGTGCCAGCAGCGCATTGACAGGGGACACTGAAGCTTTCTTT.

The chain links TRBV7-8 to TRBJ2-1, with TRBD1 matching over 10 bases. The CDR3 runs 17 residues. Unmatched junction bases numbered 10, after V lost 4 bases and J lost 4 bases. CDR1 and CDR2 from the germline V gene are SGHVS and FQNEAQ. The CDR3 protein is CASSSPLTGGFYNEQFF. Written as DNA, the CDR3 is TGTGCCAGCAGCTCCCCCCTGACAGGGGGCTTTTACAATGAGCAGTTCTTC.

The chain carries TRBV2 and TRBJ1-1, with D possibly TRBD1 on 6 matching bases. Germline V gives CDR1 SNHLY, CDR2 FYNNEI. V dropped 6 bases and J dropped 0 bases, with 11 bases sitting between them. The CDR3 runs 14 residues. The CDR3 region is CASRAGGMNTEAFF. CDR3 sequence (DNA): TGTGCCAGCAGGGCGGGGGGCATGAACACTGAAGCTTTCTTT.

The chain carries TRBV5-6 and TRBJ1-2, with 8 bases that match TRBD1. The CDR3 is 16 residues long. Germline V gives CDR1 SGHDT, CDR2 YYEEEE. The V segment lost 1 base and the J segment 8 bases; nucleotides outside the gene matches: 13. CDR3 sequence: CASSLNGPGGAQGYTF. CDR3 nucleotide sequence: TGTGCCAGCAGCTTGAATGGTCCAGGGGGCGCGCAAGGCTACACCTTC.